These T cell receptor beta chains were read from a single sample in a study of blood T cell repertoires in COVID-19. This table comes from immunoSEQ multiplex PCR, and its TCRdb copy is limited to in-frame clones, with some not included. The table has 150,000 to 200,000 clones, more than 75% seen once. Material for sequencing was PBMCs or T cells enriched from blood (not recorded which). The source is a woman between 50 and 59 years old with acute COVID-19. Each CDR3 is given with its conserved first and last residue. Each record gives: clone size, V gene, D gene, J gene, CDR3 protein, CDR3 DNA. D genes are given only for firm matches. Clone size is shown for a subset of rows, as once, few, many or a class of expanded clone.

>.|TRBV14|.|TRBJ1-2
CASSTDRNYGYTF
TGTGCCAGCAGCACAGACAGGAACTATGGCTACACCTTC
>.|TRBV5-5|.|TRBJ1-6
CASSRGLGLVSLHF
TGTGCCAGCAGCCGCGGATTGGGGCTGGTGTCCCTCCACTTT
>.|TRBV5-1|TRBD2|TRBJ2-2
CASIQTAGGPGTGELFF
TGCGCCAGCATCCAGACAGCGGGGGGGCCGGGCACCGGGGAGCTGTTTTTT
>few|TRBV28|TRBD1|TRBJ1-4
CASRSYGQGAFGNEKLFF
TGTGCCAGCAGGTCTTACGGACAGGGGGCGTTCGGGAATGAAAAACTGTTTTTT
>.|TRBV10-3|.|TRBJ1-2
CAIRRQDDAMNYGYTF
TGTGCCATCAGAAGACAGGACGACGCCATGAACTATGGCTACACCTTC
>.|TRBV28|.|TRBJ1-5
CASSLPGGNQPQHF
TGTGCCAGCTCTCTACCAGGGGGCAATCAGCCCCAGCATTTT
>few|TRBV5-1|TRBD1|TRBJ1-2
CASNGQEGIYGYTF
TGCGCCAGCAATGGACAGGAGGGGATCTATGGCTACACCTTC
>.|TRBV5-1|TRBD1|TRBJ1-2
CASSLGAGQGWYGYTF
TGCGCCAGCAGCTTAGGGGCCGGACAGGGGTGGTATGGCTACACCTTC
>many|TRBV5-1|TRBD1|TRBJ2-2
CASSPGQINTGELFF
TGCGCCAGCAGCCCGGGACAGATAAACACCGGGGAGCTGTTTTTT
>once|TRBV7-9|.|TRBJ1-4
CASSFSDSVNEKLFF
TGTGCCAGCAGCTTCAGTGACAGCGTTAATGAAAAACTGTTTTTT